This TCR beta chain emerged from a study of identical twins. A universal primer binding site was introduced by template switching. The final cDNA contained unique molecular identifiers. TCRdb redid the calling of the 5' RACE reads with MiXCR, one entry per CDR3 protein. This table has roughly 1,500,000 distinct CDR3 sequences, about 31% appearing once. A note on this clonotype: Its cognate antigen is unknown.

The V gene lost 9 bases and the J gene lost 0 bases, with 15 bases spanning the gap. Germline values: CDR1 LNHDA, CDR2 SQIVND (reference sequence). This CDR3 has 14 amino acids. Broader study findings: Beta out-of-frame sequences showed weaker excess sharing between twins. Researchers reported excess low generation probability among twin-shared out-of-frame alpha sequences. Within cord blood, abundant beta clonotypes carried fewer insertions, but memory repertoires showed no such trend.

The rearrangement joins TRBV19 to TRBJ2-7; D call uncertain. This clonotype originated in a newborn girl in good health. Sequenced: cord blood. The CDR3: CASRPRWASYEQYF. DNA of the CDR3: TGTGCCAGCAGACCTAGGTGGGCCTCCTACGAGCAGTACTTC.